This is a list of T cell receptor beta chains from one sample in a study of T cells in Graves' hyperthyroidism and ophthalmopathy. TCRdb re-derived calls from the multiplex PCR reads in MiXCR, one entry per CDR3 protein. The sample includes over 300,000 distinct CDR3 sequences, about an eighth seen only once; the top ten take 30% to 40%. Input material: blood. These receptors were taken from a woman aged 40 to 55 with Graves' ophthalmopathy. Both conserved end residues are part of each CDR3. D genes are given only for firm matches. Clone size is given for some rows only: seen once, a few or many times, or a class if the clone is expanded.

v_gene: TRBV5-1
j_gene: TRBJ1-2
d_gene: TRBD1
abundance: .
CDR3aa: CASSSGQGATYGYTF
CDR3nt: TGCGCCAGCAGCTCCGGACAGGGGGCTACCTATGGCTACACCTTC

v_gene: TRBV6-1
j_gene: TRBJ1-2
d_gene: .
abundance: many
CDR3aa: CATEGFSHGYTF
CDR3nt: TGTGCCACCGAGGGGTTTTCGCATGGCTACACCTTC

v_gene: TRBV11-2
j_gene: TRBJ2-1
d_gene: .
abundance: few
CDR3aa: CASSSRDSDSAHEQFF
CDR3nt: TGTGCCAGCAGCTCCCGGGACTCTGATAGTGCCCATGAGCAGTTCTTC

v_gene: TRBV19
j_gene: TRBJ2-1
d_gene: TRBD1
abundance: many
CDR3aa: CASSVGGAANNEQFF
CDR3nt: TGTGCCAGTAGTGTAGGGGGCGCGGCCAACAATGAGCAGTTCTTC

v_gene: TRBV19
j_gene: TRBJ2-1
d_gene: TRBD2
abundance: many
CDR3aa: CASSRLAGTYEQFF
CDR3nt: TGTGCCAGTAGTAGACTAGCGGGAACGTATGAGCAGTTCTTC

v_gene: TRBV20-1
j_gene: TRBJ2-5
d_gene: TRBD1
abundance: many
CDR3aa: CSAMRTGFWETQYF
CDR3nt: TGCAGTGCTATGCGGACAGGGTTCTGGGAGACCCAGTACTTC

v_gene: TRBV10-3
j_gene: TRBJ2-5
d_gene: TRBD2
abundance: .
CDR3aa: CATRLAGDETQYF
CDR3nt: TGTGCCACCCGACTAGCGGGGGATGAGACCCAGTACTTC

v_gene: TRBV29-1
j_gene: TRBJ2-7
d_gene: TRBD1
abundance: many
CDR3aa: CSAGQGADYEQYF
CDR3nt: TGCAGCGCCGGACAGGGGGCGGACTACGAGCAGTACTTC

v_gene: TRBV14
j_gene: TRBJ2-3
d_gene: .
abundance: .
CDR3aa: CASSQGPDRRNTDPQYF
CDR3nt: TGTGCCAGCAGCCAAGGACCGGACCGCCGAAACACAGATCCGCAGTATTTT

v_gene: TRBV6-1
j_gene: TRBJ1-6
d_gene: TRBD1
abundance: many
CDR3aa: CASTVTGIPNSPLHF
CDR3nt: TGTGCCAGCACTGTGACAGGGATACCGAATTCACCCCTCCACTTT

v_gene: TRBV19
j_gene: TRBJ2-7
d_gene: .
abundance: few
CDR3aa: CASSRQDGYEQYF
CDR3nt: TGTGCCAGTAGTAGACAGGACGGCTACGAGCAGTACTTC

v_gene: TRBV12-3/TRBV12-4
j_gene: TRBJ2-3
d_gene: .
abundance: many
CDR3aa: CASSIIISTDTQYF
CDR3nt: TGTGCCAGCAGCATTATTATAAGCACAGATACGCAGTATTTT

v_gene: TRBV7-8
j_gene: TRBJ1-1
d_gene: .
abundance: many
CDR3aa: CASSLGNMGVNTEAFF
CDR3nt: TGTGCCAGCAGCTTAGGAAACATGGGAGTGAACACTGAAGCTTTCTTT

v_gene: TRBV27
j_gene: TRBJ2-1
d_gene: .
abundance: .
CDR3aa: CASGFGGAGPEQFF
CDR3nt: TGTGCCAGCGGGTTCGGCGGGGCCGGACCCGAGCAGTTCTTC

v_gene: TRBV7-8
j_gene: TRBJ1-1
d_gene: TRBD1
abundance: many
CDR3aa: CASIRGRGHHTEAFF
CDR3nt: TGTGCCAGCATCCGAGGGAGGGGGCATCACACTGAAGCTTTCTTT

v_gene: TRBV14
j_gene: TRBJ1-2
d_gene: .
abundance: few
CDR3aa: CASSQDTGHGYTF
CDR3nt: TGTGCCAGCAGCCAAGATACAGGGCATGGCTACACCTTC

v_gene: TRBV4-1
j_gene: TRBJ2-7
d_gene: .
abundance: .
CDR3aa: CASSQGYTYEQYF
CDR3nt: TGCGCCAGCAGCCAAGGTTACACCTACGAGCAGTACTTC

v_gene: TRBV19
j_gene: TRBJ2-7
d_gene: .
abundance: many
CDR3aa: CASSNLGGEQYF
CDR3nt: TGTGCCAGTAGCAACCTCGGAGGAGAGCAGTACTTC

v_gene: TRBV10-3
j_gene: TRBJ1-1
d_gene: TRBD1
abundance: many
CDR3aa: CAISLYIQGVNTEAFF
CDR3nt: TGTGCCATCAGTCTTTATATACAGGGGGTGAACACTGAAGCTTTCTTT

v_gene: TRBV24-1
j_gene: TRBJ2-1
d_gene: .
abundance: .
CDR3aa: CATSPPSRSGNEQFF
CDR3nt: TGTGCCACCAGTCCCCCTAGCAGGAGTGGCAATGAGCAGTTCTTC

v_gene: TRBV18
j_gene: TRBJ2-4
d_gene: .
abundance: many
CDR3aa: CASSPGMDIQYF
CDR3nt: TGTGCCAGCTCACCAGGGATGGACATTCAGTACTTC

v_gene: TRBV19
j_gene: TRBJ2-4
d_gene: TRBD2
abundance: few
CDR3aa: CASSIALAGSKNIQYF
CDR3nt: TGTGCCAGTAGTATAGCCCTAGCGGGATCCAAAAACATTCAGTACTTC

v_gene: TRBV2
j_gene: TRBJ2-3
d_gene: TRBD1
abundance: many
CDR3aa: CASTRQGAGDTQYF
CDR3nt: TGTGCCAGCACCCGACAGGGGGCTGGGGATACGCAGTATTTT

v_gene: TRBV27
j_gene: TRBJ1-1
d_gene: .
abundance: many
CDR3aa: CASSLSPTGSRTEAFF
CDR3nt: TGTGCCAGCAGTTTATCCCCGACAGGATCCCGCACTGAAGCTTTCTTT

v_gene: TRBV20-1
j_gene: TRBJ1-2
d_gene: TRBD1
abundance: many
CDR3aa: CSARRVDRSYGYTF
CDR3nt: TGCAGTGCTAGGAGGGTGGACAGGAGCTATGGCTACACCTTC

v_gene: TRBV28
j_gene: TRBJ2-3
d_gene: TRBD1
abundance: many
CDR3aa: CVSRDSSSDTQYF
CDR3nt: TGTGTCTCCCGGGACAGTTCATCAGATACGCAGTATTTT

v_gene: TRBV28
j_gene: TRBJ2-1
d_gene: TRBD2
abundance: many
CDR3aa: CASSLFISTSLGEQFF
CDR3nt: TGTGCCAGCAGTTTATTCATCTCGACTAGCCTCGGTGAGCAGTTCTTC

v_gene: TRBV2
j_gene: TRBJ2-5
d_gene: .
abundance: few
CDR3aa: CASNPSSLGETQYF
CDR3nt: TGTGCCAGCAATCCCTCTTCCTTGGGGGAGACCCAGTACTTC

v_gene: TRBV5-1
j_gene: TRBJ1-1
d_gene: TRBD1
abundance: few
CDR3aa: CASSFGQDREAFF
CDR3nt: TGCGCCAGCAGCTTCGGGCAGGACAGGGAAGCTTTCTTT

v_gene: TRBV19
j_gene: TRBJ2-2
d_gene: .
abundance: many
CDR3aa: CASKGGLNTGELFF
CDR3nt: TGTGCCAGTAAGGGGGGCCTAAACACCGGGGAGCTGTTTTTT

v_gene: TRBV20-1
j_gene: TRBJ1-4
d_gene: .
abundance: .
CDR3aa: CSAVQGRSEKLFF
CDR3nt: TGCAGTGCTGTGCAGGGACGGTCCGAAAAACTGTTTTTT

v_gene: TRBV24-1
j_gene: TRBJ2-3
d_gene: .
abundance: many
CDR3aa: CATSDATDTQYF
CDR3nt: TGTGCCACCAGTGATGCCACAGATACGCAGTATTTT

v_gene: TRBV7-8
j_gene: TRBJ2-7
d_gene: .
abundance: .
CDR3aa: CASSLEKGTYEQYF
CDR3nt: TGTGCCAGCAGCTTAGAGAAGGGGACCTACGAGCAGTACTTC

v_gene: TRBV28
j_gene: TRBJ1-2
d_gene: .
abundance: many
CDR3aa: CATGGRFPIGSNYGYTF
CDR3nt: TGTGCCACCGGCGGGAGATTCCCGATAGGGTCTAACTATGGCTACACCTTC

v_gene: TRBV4-1
j_gene: TRBJ1-2
d_gene: TRBD1
abundance: .
CDR3aa: CASSQQTTGGSYGYTF
CDR3nt: TGCGCCAGCAGCCAGCAAACGACAGGGGGCAGCTATGGCTACACCTTC

v_gene: TRBV7-9
j_gene: TRBJ1-1
d_gene: .
abundance: many
CDR3aa: CASSLGPRDEAFF
CDR3nt: TGTGCCAGCAGCTTAGGCCCCAGGGATGAAGCTTTCTTT

v_gene: TRBV5-1
j_gene: TRBJ2-3
d_gene: .
abundance: few
CDR3aa: CASSDGGASEDTQYF
CDR3nt: TGCGCCAGCTCGGATGGGGGGGCCTCTGAGGATACGCAGTATTTT

v_gene: TRBV5-5
j_gene: TRBJ2-5
d_gene: TRBD2
abundance: many
CDR3aa: CASSRFSGNQETQYF
CDR3nt: TGTGCCAGCAGCCGATTCAGCGGGAACCAAGAGACCCAGTACTTC

v_gene: TRBV4-2
j_gene: TRBJ2-3
d_gene: .
abundance: few
CDR3aa: CASSQSEVFADTQYF
CDR3nt: TGTGCCAGCAGCCAATCCGAGGTCTTCGCAGATACGCAGTATTTT

v_gene: TRBV28
j_gene: TRBJ2-3
d_gene: .
abundance: many
CDR3aa: CASSPIVRGMADTQYF
CDR3nt: TGTGCCAGCAGTCCGATAGTGCGGGGAATGGCAGATACGCAGTATTTT

v_gene: TRBV19
j_gene: TRBJ1-4
d_gene: TRBD1
abundance: few
CDR3aa: CASQWTGIQEKLFF
CDR3nt: TGTGCCAGTCAATGGACAGGGATACAGGAAAAACTGTTTTTT

v_gene: TRBV7-9
j_gene: TRBJ2-5
d_gene: TRBD2
abundance: many
CDR3aa: CASSLEGGGAGETQYF
CDR3nt: TGTGCCAGCAGCTTAGAGGGCGGGGGGGCCGGAGAGACCCAGTACTTC

v_gene: TRBV12-3/TRBV12-4
j_gene: TRBJ2-7
d_gene: TRBD2
abundance: many
CDR3aa: CASSPEGLAGVTSYEQYF
CDR3nt: TGTGCCAGCAGTCCCGAGGGACTAGCGGGGGTGACCTCCTACGAGCAGTACTTC

v_gene: TRBV20-1
j_gene: TRBJ2-2
d_gene: .
abundance: many
CDR3aa: CSAPGGGGSNTGELFF
CDR3nt: TGCAGTGCTCCAGGGGGGGGCGGCTCGAACACCGGGGAGCTGTTTTTT

v_gene: TRBV20-1
j_gene: TRBJ2-6
d_gene: .
abundance: .
CDR3aa: CSAMIRDGANVLTF
CDR3nt: TGCAGTGCTATGATCAGGGATGGGGCCAACGTCCTGACTTTC

v_gene: TRBV20-1
j_gene: TRBJ2-7
d_gene: TRBD2
abundance: few
CDR3aa: CSAIPIRAGGTRLGEQYF
CDR3nt: TGCAGTGCTATCCCCATCCGAGCGGGAGGGACACGCCTTGGCGAGCAGTACTTC

v_gene: TRBV10-3
j_gene: TRBJ1-1
d_gene: .
abundance: many
CDR3aa: CAISEGGHIYSAFF
CDR3nt: TGTGCCATCAGTGAAGGGGGACATATATATTCGGCTTTCTTT

v_gene: TRBV12-3/TRBV12-4
j_gene: TRBJ2-5
d_gene: TRBD2
abundance: many
CDR3aa: CASSTSGATQETQYF
CDR3nt: TGTGCCAGCAGTACTAGCGGGGCCACCCAAGAGACCCAGTACTTC

v_gene: TRBV2
j_gene: TRBJ2-2
d_gene: .
abundance: .
CDR3aa: CASIPRTVNTGELFF
CDR3nt: TGTGCCAGCATTCCGCGGACAGTGAACACCGGGGAGCTGTTTTTT

v_gene: TRBV30
j_gene: TRBJ2-1
d_gene: TRBD1
abundance: many
CDR3aa: CAWSPTGTGFNEQFF
CDR3nt: TGTGCCTGGAGCCCGACCGGGACAGGGTTCAATGAGCAGTTCTTC

v_gene: TRBV29-1
j_gene: TRBJ2-7
d_gene: TRBD2
abundance: few
CDR3aa: CSVVSSGDYEQYF
CDR3nt: TGCAGCGTTGTTTCTAGCGGGGACTACGAGCAGTACTTC

v_gene: TRBV28
j_gene: TRBJ1-2
d_gene: .
abundance: .
CDR3aa: CASSQTGLYRGYTF
CDR3nt: TGTGCCAGCAGTCAAACAGGTCTCTACCGGGGCTACACCTTC

v_gene: TRBV7-9
j_gene: TRBJ1-2
d_gene: TRBD1
abundance: many
CDR3aa: CASSLGQRIRYGYTF
CDR3nt: TGTGCCAGCAGCCTGGGACAGCGGATCCGCTATGGCTACACCTTC

v_gene: TRBV28
j_gene: TRBJ2-3
d_gene: .
abundance: many
CDR3aa: CANLLAGSGGTTDTQYF
CDR3nt: TGTGCCAACCTTCTGGCGGGGAGCGGAGGAACCACAGATACGCAGTATTTT

v_gene: TRBV19
j_gene: TRBJ2-2
d_gene: .
abundance: .
CDR3aa: CASTGLGQAGELFF
CDR3nt: TGTGCCAGTACGGGGCTAGGCCAAGCCGGGGAGCTGTTTTTT

v_gene: TRBV5-6
j_gene: TRBJ2-1
d_gene: .
abundance: .
CDR3aa: CASTKPGGGRGMGEQFF
CDR3nt: TGTGCCAGCACCAAGCCAGGGGGGGGCCGGGGAATGGGTGAGCAGTTCTTC

v_gene: TRBV3-1
j_gene: TRBJ2-5
d_gene: TRBD2
abundance: many
CDR3aa: CASSQDSGKTQYF
CDR3nt: TGTGCCAGCAGCCAAGACAGCGGGAAGACCCAGTACTTC

v_gene: TRBV20-1
j_gene: TRBJ2-7
d_gene: .
abundance: many
CDR3aa: CSAREFPGTGSYEQYF
CDR3nt: TGCAGTGCTAGAGAATTCCCAGGGACTGGTTCCTACGAGCAGTACTTC

v_gene: TRBV5-8
j_gene: TRBJ1-5
d_gene: .
abundance: .
CDR3aa: CASSLYGGFSNQPQHF
CDR3nt: TGTGCCAGCAGCTTGTATGGTGGGTTCAGCAATCAGCCCCAGCATTTT

v_gene: TRBV7-9
j_gene: TRBJ1-4
d_gene: .
abundance: .
CDR3aa: CASSHGGPGEKLFF
CDR3nt: TGTGCCAGCAGCCACGGAGGGCCGGGTGAAAAACTGTTTTTT